This T cell receptor beta chain stems from a study of T cells in localized non-small cell lung cancer. The CDR3 extends over 13 amino acids. CDR1 and CDR2 (germline): MNHNS, SASEGT. Trimming pared 8 bases from V and 3 bases from J, leaving 14 bases between. The protocol was immunoSEQ multiplex PCR, while the TCRdb copy is restricted to in-frame clones and leaves out a portion. The sample contains 20,000 to 25,000 clones, 86% of which appear only once. The study's findings and limits: As only one tumor region underwent sequencing, heterogeneity remains possible. Appearance in adjacent lung was seen for a median around 60 of the top 100 tumor clones. Uninvolved adjacent lung had the highest recorded T cell clonality, with tumor below it. Among blood samples, higher T cell density accompanied longer overall survival.

This clone was seen more than once but under ten times. Its specificity is unknown. The TCR sequence derives from a woman aged 35-75 years with stage I lung adenocarcinoma. V and J are TRBV6-1 and TRBJ2-7; weak D call: TRBD1 (6 bases). The source material was peripheral blood, sampled before any cancer treatment. The CDR3 reads CASGINRVYEQYF. The DNA for the CDR3 is TGTGCCAGCGGCATCAACAGGGTCTACGAGCAGTACTTC.